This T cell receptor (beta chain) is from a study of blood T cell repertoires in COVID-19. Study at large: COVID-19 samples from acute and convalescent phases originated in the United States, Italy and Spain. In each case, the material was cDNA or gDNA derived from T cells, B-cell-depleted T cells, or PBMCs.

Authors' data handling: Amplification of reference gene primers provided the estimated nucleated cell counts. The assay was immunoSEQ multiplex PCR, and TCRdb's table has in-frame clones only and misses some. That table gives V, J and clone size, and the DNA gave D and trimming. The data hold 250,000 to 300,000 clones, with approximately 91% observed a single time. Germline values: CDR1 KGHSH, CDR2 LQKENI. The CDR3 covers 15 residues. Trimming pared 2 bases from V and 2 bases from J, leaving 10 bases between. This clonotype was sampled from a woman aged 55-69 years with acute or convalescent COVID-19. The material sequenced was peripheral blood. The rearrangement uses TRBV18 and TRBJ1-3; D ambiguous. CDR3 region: CASSPAGSAGNTIYF. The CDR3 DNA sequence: TGTGCCAGCTCACCAGCCGGTAGCGCTGGAAACACCATATATTTT.